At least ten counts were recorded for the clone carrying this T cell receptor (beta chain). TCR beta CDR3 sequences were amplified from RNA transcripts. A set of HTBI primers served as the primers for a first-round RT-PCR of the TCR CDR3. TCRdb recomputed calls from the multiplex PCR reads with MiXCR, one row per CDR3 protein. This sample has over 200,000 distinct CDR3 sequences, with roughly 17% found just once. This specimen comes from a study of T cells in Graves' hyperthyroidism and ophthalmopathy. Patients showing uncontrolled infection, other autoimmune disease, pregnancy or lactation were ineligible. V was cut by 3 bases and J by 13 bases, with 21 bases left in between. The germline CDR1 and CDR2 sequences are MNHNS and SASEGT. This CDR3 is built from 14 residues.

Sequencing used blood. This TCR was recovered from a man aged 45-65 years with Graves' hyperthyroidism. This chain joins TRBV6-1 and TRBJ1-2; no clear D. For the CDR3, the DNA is TGTGCCAGCAGTGAGTCCCTTGGTCGCCCGTCCCTCACCTTC. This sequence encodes CASSESLGRPSLTF.